This TCR beta chain was profiled in a study of PD-1 blockade in classical Hodgkin lymphoma. Germline V gives CDR1 SEHNR, CDR2 FQNEAQ (reference sequence). CDR3 length: 14 amino acids. Trimming cost V 6 bases and J 4 bases, with 12 bases left between them. TCRdb's copy holds only in-frame clones and misses some; the assay was immunoSEQ multiplex PCR. The sample has tens of thousands of clones; roughly 88% are singletons. Autologous stem cell transplantation was followed by relapse in every patient, and brentuximab vedotin exposure varied. The sample consisted of peripheral blood mononuclear cells (PBMCs), taken before the second cycle of nivolumab. V usage is TRBV7-9 and J usage is TRBJ1-4, with no clear D. This clonotype originated in a human donor with classical Hodgkin lymphoma. CDR3 region: CASRSDLINEKLFF. The CDR3 nucleotides are TGTGCCAGCAGGTCGGACCTTATTAATGAAAAACTGTTTTTT.